The next 13 T cell receptor beta chains were all read from a single sample in a study of early T cells in non-severe SARS-CoV-2 infection. Via MiXCR, TCRdb re-called the 5' RACE reads, giving one row per CDR3 protein. The sample includes about 89,000 distinct CDR3 sequences, roughly 14% of them seen just once. Sequenced material: whole blood. Every receptor here comes from an adult who was a healthcare worker with PCR-confirmed SARS-CoV-2 infection or an uninfected control (not recorded which).

This clonotype has a count of ten or more. This sequence joins TRBV6-5 and TRBJ1-1, with D unclear. Trimming left V 0 bases short and J 1 base short, with 9 bases between. This CDR3 has 15 residues. Germline CDR1 MNHEY, CDR2 SVGAGI. The DNA for the CDR3 is TGTGCCAGCAGTTACTCGAATCGGGGGAACACTGAAGCTTTCTTT. This gives the protein CASSYSNRGNTEAFF.

This clonotype was detected a few times. The chain employs TRBV19 and TRBJ1-5; D might be TRBD1 (5 bases). Germline assignment: CDR1 LNHDA and CDR2 SQIVND (reference sequence). The CDR3 spans 14 residues. V dropped 7 bases and J dropped 2 bases, with 12 bases sitting between them. DNA of the CDR3: TGTGCCAGTAATGAGGGGTCACGCAATCAGCCCCAGCATTTT. Its protein is CASNEGSRNQPQHF.

In its sample, this clonotype was seen many times. The CDR3 spells CSVAPQQGGTEAFF. The DNA for the CDR3 is TGCAGCGTTGCTCCCCAACAGGGGGGCACTGAAGCTTTCTTT. The chain uses TRBV29-1 and TRBJ1-1; 8 bases are a match to TRBD1. CDR1 SQVTM and CDR2 ANQGSEA come from the germline V gene. The CDR3 is 14 residues long. V dropped 4 bases and J dropped 4; count of bases not matched to a gene: 8.

This clonotype was observed a few times. The V gene is TRBV7-2, the J gene TRBJ2-2, with 8 positions matching TRBD2. The CDR3 consists of 14 residues. The J segment lost 3 bases and the V segment lost 5 bases, leaving 2 bases of the junction unmatched. Germline values: CDR1 SGHTA, CDR2 FQGNSA. The CDR3 DNA reads TGTGCCAGCAGCCGGGGGGGTCACACCGGGGAGCTGTTTTTT. It specifies CASSRGGHTGELFF.

The sample holds many counts of this clonotype. The chain couples TRBV3-1 to TRBJ1-1; possible D gene TRBD1, 6 bases. This CDR3 is built from 13 residues. The ends were cut back, 3 bases at V and 1 base at J, with 6 bases in the middle. Germline loops: CDR1 LGHDT, CDR2 YNNKEL (reference sequence). Written as DNA, the CDR3 is TGTGCCAGCAGCCAGACAGGGAACACTGAAGCTTTCTTT. This codes for CASSQTGNTEAFF.

The table lists this clonotype with many counts. The chain recombines TRBV9 with TRBJ2-3; 9 nucleotides align to TRBD2. The junction had 10 bases not matched to a gene; V was cut back by 3 bases and J by 5 bases. The CDR3 totals 16 residues. Germline CDR1 reads SGDLS; CDR2 reads YYNGEE. The CDR3 sequence is CASSASPGLAKDTQYF. CDR3 in DNA: TGTGCCAGCAGCGCATCACCGGGACTAGCAAAAGATACGCAGTATTTT.

The rearrangement uses TRBV7-2 and TRBJ2-7, with 10 bases lining up with TRBD2. This CDR3 has 14 amino acids. The V gene's germline CDR1 is SGHTA and CDR2 FQGNSA. Here the CDR3 DNA reads TGTGCCAGCAGCCTAGCGGGGGACCTCTACGAGCAGTACGTC. This encodes CASSLAGDLYEQYV.

This sequence joins TRBV7-6 and TRBJ2-1; 8 nucleotides line up with TRBD2. Germline CDR1 reads SGHVS; CDR2 reads FNYEAQ. The ends lost 0 bases at V and 4 bases at J; junction bases unmatched: 5. The CDR3 sequence is 16 residues long. CDR3 sequence: CASSLAAAGVYNEQFF. The CDR3 DNA is TGTGCCAGCAGCTTAGCGGCAGCGGGGGTATACAATGAGCAGTTCTTC.

In this sample, this clonotype turned up many times. The V and J genes are TRBV3-1 and TRBJ2-2; tentative D call: TRBD1 (6 bases). The CDR3 loop spans 16 amino acids. Germline-derived CDR1 and CDR2 are LGHDT and YNNKEL (reference sequence). V gave up 5 bases and J gave up 1 base, with 14 bases separating them. The DNA of the CDR3 is TGTGCCAGCAGCGACGGACAGTCTATGAACACCGGGGAGCTGTTTTTT. Translated: CASSDGQSMNTGELFF.

This clonotype showed up just a few times. The gene calls are TRBV6-2 or TRBV6-3 and TRBJ1-1, with D uncertain. Germline CDR1 MNHEY, CDR2 SVGEGT. Between the trimmed V and J ends, which lost 10 bases and 2 bases, there was a span of 14 bases. The CDR3 runs 13 residues. CDR3 in amino acids: CATRGSSNTEAFF. DNA of the CDR3: TGTGCCACCCGAGGATCTAGCAACACTGAAGCTTTCTTT.

This clonotype was seen only a few times. V gene TRBV30 combines with J gene TRBJ2-2; TRBD1 is a possible D gene (6 bases). CDR3 length: 14 amino acids. Per germline, CDR1 GTSNPN and CDR2 SVGIG (reference sequence). With 2 bases removed from V and 1 base from J, the gap between germline ends came to 8 bases. CDR3 bases: TGTGCCTGGAGTCCGGGACAGAACACCGGGGAGCTGTTTTTT. Its translation: CAWSPGQNTGELFF.

This clonotype has just a few counts. V gene TRBV19 combines with J gene TRBJ2-1, with TRBD2 matching over 9 bases. This CDR3 comprises 14 residues. Per the germline V gene, CDR1 is LNHDA and CDR2 is SQIVND (reference sequence). Trimming took 5 bases from V and 6 from J; bases not matched to a gene: 5. In DNA, the CDR3 is TGTGCCAGTAGTCCAGAGACTAGCGGCAATGAGCAGTTCTTC. It encodes CASSPETSGNEQFF.

This chain links TRBV5-1 with TRBJ2-7; TRBD1 aligns across 11 bases. The CDR3 extends over 15 amino acids. V shed 4 bases, J shed 3 bases, and the junction held 6 bases outside the gene matches. Germline V gives CDR1 SGHRS, CDR2 YFSETQ. DNA for the CDR3: TGCGCCAGCAGCCCCGGGACAGGGGGTGACTACGAGCAGTACGTC. Translation gives CASSPGTGGDYEQYV.